The 24 T cell receptor beta chains below come from one sample, sequenced in a study of blood T cell repertoires in COVID-19. Using immunoSEQ multiplex PCR, the repertoire was profiled, and TCRdb retains in-frame clones only, with some absent. This sample carries fewer than 300,000 clones, 80% to 95% of them seen once, and the ten largest clones take about 1.1%. The sequencing input was PBMCs or T cells enriched from blood (not recorded which). The receptors shown here come from a woman aged 25 to 45 who had recovered from COVID-19.

The chain has TRBV12-3 or TRBV12-4 and TRBJ2-2; D unclear. V was trimmed by 1 base and J by 6 bases, leaving 6 bases between them. This CDR3 contains 13 residues. CDR3 residues: CASSLVSAGELFF. CDR3 sequence (DNA): TGTGCCAGCAGTTTAGTGAGCGCCGGGGAGCTGTTTTTT.

The rearrangement joins TRBV2 to TRBJ1-1; unclear D gene. This CDR3 comprises 14 residues. V lost 3 bases to trimming and J lost 0 bases, with 8 bases between them. Per germline, CDR1 SNHLY and CDR2 FYNNEI. CDR3 sequence reads: CASSEPELNTEAFF. The DNA of the CDR3 is TGTGCCAGCAGTGAGCCAGAACTGAACACTGAAGCTTTCTTT.

This chain links TRBV28 with TRBJ1-5, with D maybe TRBD1 (6 bases). V was cut by 4 bases and J by 5 bases, with 9 bases left in between. The CDR3 extends over 13 amino acids. In germline, CDR1 is MDHEN, CDR2 SYDVKM. The CDR3 sequence: CASSSGVHQPQHF. As DNA, the CDR3 is TGTGCCAGCAGTTCAGGGGTTCATCAGCCCCAGCATTTT.

The rearrangement links TRBV2 to TRBJ2-2; 16 nucleotides align to TRBD2. Germline assignment: CDR1 SNHLY and CDR2 FYNNEI. The J segment lost 4 bases and the V segment lost 9 bases, leaving 8 bases of the junction unmatched. The CDR3 contains 17 residues. CDR3 amino acids: CARGGTSGRGVTGELFF. DNA of the CDR3: TGTGCCAGGGGAGGGACTAGCGGGAGGGGTGTCACCGGGGAGCTGTTTTTT.

This chain links TRBV3-1 (or the pseudogene TRBV3-2) with TRBJ1-6; D perhaps matches TRBD1 (6 bases). Between the trimmed V and J ends, which lost 4 bases and 4 bases, there was a span of 11 bases. Germline V CDR1 and CDR2: LGHDT, YNNKEL (reference sequence). The CDR3 has 15 amino acids. CDR3 residues: CASSRTGFYNSPLHF. For the CDR3, the DNA is TGTGCCAGCAGCCGCACAGGGTTTTATAATTCACCCCTCCACTTT.

The CDR3 region is CASSARQGGGYTF. CDR3 nucleotide sequence: TGTGCCAGCAGCGCCCGACAGGGGGGCGGCTACACCTTC. The V gene is TRBV7-6, the J gene TRBJ1-2; 9 bases align to TRBD1. The V gene end was trimmed by 5 bases and the J gene end by 8 bases; junction bases not matched to a gene: 6. The CDR3 consists of 13 residues. CDR1 is SGHVS and CDR2 is FNYEAQ in the germline V gene.

V usage is TRBV6-2 or TRBV6-3 and J usage is TRBJ2-3; a possible D gene is TRBD2 (6 bases). Germline CDR1 MNHEY, CDR2 SVGEGT. CDR3 length equals 14 residues. The V end lost 5 bases, the J end lost 5 bases, and 14 bases lay between the germline ends. The CDR3 DNA reads TGTGCCAGCAGTAACTGGGACTTGCAAGATACGCAGTATTTT. This encodes CASSNWDLQDTQYF.

This clone has only one observation. This chain joins TRBV18 and TRBJ1-1; D not resolved. Germline CDR1 KGHSH, CDR2 LQKENI. This CDR3 contains 14 residues. Trimming shortened V by 3 bases and J by 1 base, and 9 bases separated the two germline ends. The CDR3 protein is CASSPLERNTEAFF. The CDR3 nucleotides are TGTGCCAGCTCACCGTTAGAGCGGAACACTGAAGCTTTCTTT.

The chain combines TRBV12-3 or TRBV12-4 with TRBJ2-5, with D maybe TRBD2 (6 bases). CDR3 length: 12 amino acids. V was clipped by 5 bases and J by 5 bases, with 9 bases between them. The CDR3 loop is CASSPGEETQYF. The CDR3 DNA follows: TGTGCCAGCAGTCCGGGAGAGGAGACCCAGTACTTC.

The rearrangement uses TRBV9 and TRBJ2-3; no definite D call. The CDR3 length is 17 residues. Germline assignment: CDR1 SGDLS and CDR2 YYNGEE. V dropped 4 bases and J dropped 0 bases, with 18 bases sitting between them. The CDR3 region has the DNA TGTGCCAGCAGCCCCTCCGAGGCAAGAATTAGCACAGATACGCAGTATTTT. The encoded protein is CASSPSEARISTDTQYF.

The chain employs TRBV9 and TRBJ2-3; 11 positions agree with TRBD2. The junction had 4 bases not matched to a gene; V was cut back by 0 bases and J by 4 bases. CDR3 length: 16 amino acids. Per germline, CDR1 SGDLS and CDR2 YYNGEE. CDR3 sequence: CASSVELAGVSDTQYF. CDR3 DNA: TGTGCCAGCAGCGTAGAACTAGCGGGAGTCTCAGATACGCAGTATTTT.

The gene calls are TRBV5-1 and TRBJ1-2; possible D gene TRBD1, 6 bases. This CDR3 region has 12 residues. Looked up from germline, CDR1 is SGHRS and CDR2 is YFSETQ. Trimming left V 7 bases short and J 7 bases short, with 14 bases between. CDR3 amino acids: CASRQDGGGYTF. In nucleotides, the CDR3 is TGCGCCAGCCGACAGGATGGGGGTGGCTACACCTTC.

The chain is built from TRBV7-9 and TRBJ1-5; TRBD1 agrees at 8 bases. This CDR3 region has 15 residues. Germline CDR1 is SEHNR and CDR2 is FQNEAQ (reference sequence). Trimming at V came to 5 bases and at J to 6 bases, leaving 9 bases not matched to a gene. CDR3 residues: CASSRTGNGIQPQHF. The CDR3 DNA reads TGTGCCAGCAGCCGGACAGGGAATGGCATTCAGCCCCAGCATTTT. Complete variable domain (other parts from reference TRBV7-9 and TRBJ1-5): DTGVSQNPRHKITKRGQNVTFRCDPISEHNRLYWYRQTLGQGPEFLTYFQNEAQLEKSRLLSDRFSAERPKGSFSTLEIQRTEQGDSAMYLCASSRTGNGIQPQHFGDGTRLSIL.

The V and J genes are TRBV6-2 or TRBV6-3 and TRBJ2-1; TRBD2 matches at 13 bases. Germline values: CDR1 MNHEY, CDR2 SVGEGT. V trimming: 2 bases; J trimming: 9 bases; junction bases outside the gene matches: 10. The CDR3 spans 17 residues. The CDR3 loop reads CASSYPGLAGVSGEQFF. The CDR3 bases are TGTGCCAGCAGTTACCCCGGACTAGCGGGAGTTTCGGGTGAGCAGTTCTTC.

This clone was recorded only once. This chain connects TRBV10-1 to TRBJ2-1; TRBD2 aligns across 11 bases. V lost 7 bases and J lost 5; bases outside the gene matches: 10. The germline V gene has CDR1 WNHNN and CDR2 SYGVQD (reference sequence). This CDR3 has 16 residues. CDR3 sequence reads: CASTADRGLADNEQFF. CDR3 bases: TGCGCCAGCACTGCGGACAGGGGACTAGCGGACAATGAGCAGTTCTTC.

The V gene is TRBV19, the J gene TRBJ1-3, with unresolved D. CDR1 LNHDA and CDR2 SQIVND come from the germline V gene (reference sequence). Trimming removed 7 bases from V and 0 bases from J, with 10 bases in between. This CDR3 comprises 14 residues. DNA of the CDR3: TGTGCCAGTATCCCTTCCTACTCTGGAAACACCATATATTTT. It specifies CASIPSYSGNTIYF.

This clone appeared a single time. The chain couples TRBV7-8 to TRBJ1-6, with TRBD1 identical over 8 bases. The CDR3 totals 15 residues. The germline CDR1 and CDR2 sequences are SGHVS and FQNEAQ. V lost 3 bases and J lost 7; bases outside the gene matches: 5. CDR3 sequence reads: CASSLIQGGNSPLHF. For the CDR3, the DNA is TGTGCCAGCAGCTTGATACAGGGGGGAAATTCACCCCTCCACTTT.

The CDR3 sequence: CASSQDRDTRSGQYF. In DNA form, the CDR3 reads TGCGCCAGCAGCCAGGATCGGGACACCCGTTCGGGCCAGTACTTC. V and J are TRBV4-1 and TRBJ2-5; tentatively, D is TRBD1 (6 bases). This CDR3 has 15 amino acids. The germline V gene encodes CDR1 MGHRA and CDR2 YSYEKL. V was shortened by 3 bases and J by 10 bases, with 21 bases between the two germline ends.

This chain links TRBV7-6 with TRBJ2-1, with 12 bases identical to TRBD2. Germline assignment: CDR1 SGHVS and CDR2 FNYEAQ. The CDR3 length is 16 residues. With V trimmed by 5 bases and J by 4 bases, 6 bases remained unmatched. The CDR3 is CASSLQTSGSYNEQFF. DNA for the CDR3: TGTGCCAGCAGCCTCCAGACTAGCGGGAGTTACAATGAGCAGTTCTTC.

The chain recombines TRBV20-1 with TRBJ1-1; 7 bases agree with TRBD1. The CDR3 runs 13 residues. CDR1 is DFQATT and CDR2 is SNEGSKA in the germline V gene (reference sequence). The V gene end was trimmed by 4 bases and the J gene end by 5 bases; junction bases not matched to a gene: 7. CDR3 in DNA: TGCAGTGCTACTGACAGGGTGGGGACTGAAGCTTTCTTT. It encodes CSATDRVGTEAFF.

V gene TRBV19 combines with J gene TRBJ2-2; 13 bases map to TRBD2. This CDR3 has 17 amino acids. Germline loops: CDR1 LNHDA, CDR2 SQIVND (reference sequence). The trim removed 8 bases at V and 1 base at J, leaving 7 bases unmatched. In DNA form, the CDR3 reads TGTGCCAGTTCCGGGACTAGCGGGATGGGGAACACCGGGGAGCTGTTTTTT. It codes for CASSGTSGMGNTGELFF.

The rearrangement links TRBV10-1 to TRBJ2-1; D gene uncertain. The ends were cut back, 3 bases at V and 4 bases at J, with 13 bases in the middle. The CDR3 length is 15 residues. The germline V gene encodes CDR1 WNHNN and CDR2 SYGVQD (reference sequence). In DNA form, the CDR3 reads TGCGCCAGCAGTGAAAGAGCGAATTTTTACAATGAGCAGTTCTTC. Residues: CASSERANFYNEQFF.

As to this clone: Within the sample, other DNA sequences also encode this same CDR3. This chain uses TRBV28 with TRBJ2-7, with D perhaps TRBD2 (6 bases). V was shortened by 6 bases and J by 1 base, with 10 bases between the two germline ends. CDR3 length: 13 residues. The germline V gene encodes CDR1 MDHEN and CDR2 SYDVKM. As DNA, the CDR3 is TGTGCCAGCAGCCGTAGCGGATCCTACGAGCAGTACTTC. It yields the protein CASSRSGSYEQYF.

The V gene is TRBV29-1, the J gene TRBJ1-2; a weak D match, TRBD1 (5 bases). V lost 7 bases and J lost 2, with 11 bases in between. This CDR3 is 12 amino acids long. Germline CDR1 is SQVTM and CDR2 is ANQGSEA. CDR3 in amino acids: CSATGGNYGYTF. CDR3 sequence (DNA): TGCAGCGCCACTGGGGGGAACTATGGCTACACCTTC.